This TCR beta chain stems from a study of T cells in Graves' hyperthyroidism and ophthalmopathy. Study overall: Once the initial diagnosis was made, peripheral blood was obtained before any treatment.

Regarding the study as a whole: Expanded thyroid clonotypes (above 0.001) were mostly also found in blood.

Amplification of TCR beta CDR3 regions used RNA as the template. With the HTBI primer set, the TCR CDR3 went through a first round of RT-PCR. MiXCR, applied by TCRdb to the multiplex PCR reads, yields one record per CDR3 protein. The sample holds about 460,000 distinct CDR3 sequences, approximately 22% seen once. Ophthalmopathy patients showed a Clinical Activity Score of at least 3, NOSPECS grade of at least 4 and duration under 3 months. This clonotype was seen more than once but under ten times. Its specificity is unknown. V lost 2 bases and J lost 8; bases outside the gene matches: 5. This CDR3 spans 15 amino acids. Germline CDR1 reads SGHTS; CDR2 reads YDEGEE.

Sample: blood. V usage is TRBV5-8 and J usage is TRBJ1-4; 11 positions agree with TRBD1. The clonotype was recovered from a woman in her 70s with Graves' ophthalmopathy. CDR3 region: CASSLGQGASEKLFF. CDR3 sequence (DNA): TGTGCCAGCAGCTTAGGACAGGGGGCTAGCGAAAAACTGTTTTTT.